A selection of T cell receptor beta chains follows, all from one sample in a study of T cells in Graves' hyperthyroidism and ophthalmopathy. TCRdb processed the multiplex PCR reads anew with MiXCR; each CDR3 protein has one entry. The data contain over 450,000 distinct CDR3 sequences, approximately 17% of them singletons. Sequences were obtained from blood. These TCRs come from a woman in her late teens or twenties with Graves' ophthalmopathy. Both conserved end residues are part of each CDR3. D genes are given only for firm matches. Size values are once, few and many counts, or a class for expanded clones, and some rows have none.

d_call: TRBD2
clone_size: few
j_call: TRBJ2-2
v_call: TRBV7-3
cdr3_aa: CASSLRTSGRGELFF
cdr3_nt: TGTGCCAGCAGCCTAAGGACTAGCGGGAGAGGGGAGCTGTTTTTT

d_call: NA
clone_size: NA
j_call: TRBJ1-1
v_call: TRBV20-1
cdr3_aa: CSPAPAGRNTKAFF
cdr3_nt: TGCAGTCCTGCCCCGGCCGGGAGGAACACTAAAGCTTTCTTT

d_call: NA
clone_size: NA
j_call: TRBJ1-1
v_call: TRBV20-1
cdr3_aa: CSGGDTEAFF
cdr3_nt: TGCAGTGGGGGTGACACTGAAGCTTTCTTT

d_call: NA
clone_size: NA
j_call: TRBJ2-6
v_call: TRBV30
cdr3_aa: CAWSRLSGANVLTF
cdr3_nt: TGTGCCTGGAGTAGGCTCTCTGGGGCCAACGTCCTGACTTTC

d_call: TRBD1
clone_size: few
j_call: TRBJ2-1
v_call: TRBV9
cdr3_aa: CASSAYRLDREQFF
cdr3_nt: TGTGCCAGCAGCGCCTACCGATTGGACAGGGAGCAGTTCTTC

d_call: NA
clone_size: few
j_call: TRBJ1-1
v_call: TRBV28
cdr3_aa: CASSYVRDTLNTEAFF
cdr3_nt: TGTGCCAGCAGTTACGTCCGGGACACACTAAACACTGAAGCTTTCTTT

d_call: TRBD2
clone_size: NA
j_call: TRBJ2-3
v_call: TRBV7-9
cdr3_aa: CASSWLLAGGQDTQYF
cdr3_nt: TGTGCCAGCAGCTGGCTCTTAGCGGGGGGGCAAGATACGCAGTATTTT

d_call: NA
clone_size: few
j_call: TRBJ1-5
v_call: TRBV19
cdr3_aa: CASKFLGSNQPQHF
cdr3_nt: TGTGCCAGTAAGTTTTTGGGTAGCAATCAGCCCCAGCATTTT

d_call: TRBD2
clone_size: NA
j_call: TRBJ2-3
v_call: TRBV25-1
cdr3_aa: CASSATSGGADTQYF
cdr3_nt: TGTGCCAGCAGTGCGACTAGCGGGGGTGCAGATACGCAGTATTTT

d_call: NA
clone_size: NA
j_call: TRBJ1-5
v_call: TRBV4-1
cdr3_aa: CASSQGPRQNSNQPQHF
cdr3_nt: TGCGCCAGCAGCCAAGGTCCGCGACAGAATAGCAATCAGCCCCAGCATTTT

d_call: NA
clone_size: NA
j_call: TRBJ2-4
v_call: TRBV7-9
cdr3_aa: CASSLWRGRLAKNIQYF
cdr3_nt: TGTGCCAGCAGCTTATGGAGGGGAAGACTAGCCAAAAACATTCAGTACTTC

d_call: TRBD1
clone_size: many
j_call: TRBJ2-7
v_call: TRBV6-2/TRBV6-3
cdr3_aa: CASSYFEGADEQYF
cdr3_nt: TGTGCCAGCAGTTATTTTGAGGGGGCGGACGAGCAGTACTTC

d_call: NA
clone_size: many
j_call: TRBJ1-6
v_call: TRBV6-2/TRBV6-3
cdr3_aa: CASSPTGAYSPLHF
cdr3_nt: TGTGCCAGCAGCCCAACGGGGGCTTATTCACCCCTCCACTTT

d_call: TRBD1
clone_size: many
j_call: TRBJ2-1
v_call: TRBV20-1
cdr3_aa: CSARRWDRGSYNEQFF
cdr3_nt: TGCAGTGCTAGACGGTGGGACAGGGGCTCCTACAATGAGCAGTTCTTC

d_call: TRBD2
clone_size: NA
j_call: TRBJ2-4
v_call: TRBV5-6
cdr3_aa: CASSRSGGAKNIQYF
cdr3_nt: TGTGCCAGCAGCCGTAGCGGGGGGGCCAAAAACATTCAGTACTTC

d_call: TRBD1
clone_size: NA
j_call: TRBJ1-5
v_call: TRBV6-2/TRBV6-3
cdr3_aa: CASRDRGPNQPQHF
cdr3_nt: TGTGCCAGCCGGGACAGGGGGCCCAATCAGCCCCAGCATTTT

d_call: NA
clone_size: few
j_call: TRBJ1-1
v_call: TRBV20-1
cdr3_aa: CSGGQLLYTEAFF
cdr3_nt: TGCAGTGGAGGACAGCTGCTATACACTGAAGCTTTCTTT

d_call: NA
clone_size: many
j_call: TRBJ2-3
v_call: TRBV11-2
cdr3_aa: CASSLDFSSTDTQYF
cdr3_nt: TGTGCCAGCAGCCTGGACTTCTCTAGCACAGATACGCAGTATTTT

d_call: TRBD1
clone_size: many
j_call: TRBJ2-1
v_call: TRBV7-2
cdr3_aa: CASFTRPGQVYNEQFF
cdr3_nt: TGTGCCAGCTTCACACGTCCGGGACAGGTATACAATGAGCAGTTCTTC

d_call: NA
clone_size: few
j_call: TRBJ2-7
v_call: TRBV28
cdr3_aa: CASPPRSPGFSADEQYF
cdr3_nt: TGTGCCAGCCCGCCCCGGTCCCCCGGGTTTAGCGCCGACGAGCAGTACTTC

d_call: NA
clone_size: many
j_call: TRBJ1-2
v_call: TRBV6-2/TRBV6-3
cdr3_aa: CASKVFAESNYGYTF
cdr3_nt: TGTGCCAGCAAAGTCTTCGCAGAGTCTAACTATGGCTACACCTTC

d_call: NA
clone_size: many
j_call: TRBJ2-3
v_call: TRBV28
cdr3_aa: CASSSGPRGASTDTQYF
cdr3_nt: TGTGCCAGCAGTTCGGGTCCGCGAGGGGCTAGCACAGATACGCAGTATTTT